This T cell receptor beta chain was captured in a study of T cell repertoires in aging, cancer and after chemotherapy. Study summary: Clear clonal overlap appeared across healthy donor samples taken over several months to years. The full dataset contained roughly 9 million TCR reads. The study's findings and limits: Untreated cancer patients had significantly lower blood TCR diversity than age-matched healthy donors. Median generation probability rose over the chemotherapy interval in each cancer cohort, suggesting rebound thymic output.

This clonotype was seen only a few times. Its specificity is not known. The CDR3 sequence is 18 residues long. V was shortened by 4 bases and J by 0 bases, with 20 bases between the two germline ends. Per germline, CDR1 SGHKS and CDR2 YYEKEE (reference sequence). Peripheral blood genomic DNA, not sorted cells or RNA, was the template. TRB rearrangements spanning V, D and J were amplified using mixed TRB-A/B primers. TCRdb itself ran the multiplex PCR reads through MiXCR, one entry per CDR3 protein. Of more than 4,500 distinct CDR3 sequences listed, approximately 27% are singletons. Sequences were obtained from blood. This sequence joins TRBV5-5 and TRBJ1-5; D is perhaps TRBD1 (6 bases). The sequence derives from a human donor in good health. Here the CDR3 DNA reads TGTGCCAGCAGCGCAGACAGGTCGATCTTAAATAGCAATCAGCCCCAGCATTTT. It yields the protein CASSADRSILNSNQPQHF.